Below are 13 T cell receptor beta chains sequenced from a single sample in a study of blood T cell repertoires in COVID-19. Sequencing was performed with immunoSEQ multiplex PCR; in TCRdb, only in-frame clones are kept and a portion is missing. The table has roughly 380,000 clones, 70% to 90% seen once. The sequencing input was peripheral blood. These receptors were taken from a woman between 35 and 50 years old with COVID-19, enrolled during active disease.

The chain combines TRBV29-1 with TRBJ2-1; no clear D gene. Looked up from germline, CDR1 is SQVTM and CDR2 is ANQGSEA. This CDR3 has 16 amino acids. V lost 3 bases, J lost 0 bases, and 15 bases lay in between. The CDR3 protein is CSVDSQAPSSYNEQFF. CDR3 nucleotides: TGCAGCGTTGACAGCCAGGCACCGAGCTCCTACAATGAGCAGTTCTTC.

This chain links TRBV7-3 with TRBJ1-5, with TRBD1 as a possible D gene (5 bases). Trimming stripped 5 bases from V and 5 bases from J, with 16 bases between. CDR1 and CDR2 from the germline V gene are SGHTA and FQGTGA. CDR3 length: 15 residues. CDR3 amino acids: CASSPWVQVHQPQHF. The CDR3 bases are TGTGCCAGCAGCCCTTGGGTACAGGTCCATCAGCCCCAGCATTTT.

For the CDR3, the DNA is TGTGCCAGCACTCAGGCGGGGTCCTACGAGCAGTACTTC. Residues: CASTQAGSYEQYF. The V call is TRBV3-1 (or the pseudogene TRBV3-2), the J call TRBJ2-7; possibly TRBD2 for D (6 bases). The germline V and J ends were trimmed by 7 bases and 1 base, with 11 bases remaining between them. This CDR3 spans 13 amino acids. The V gene's germline CDR1 is LGHDT and CDR2 YNNKEL (reference sequence).

The CDR3 region has the DNA TGTGCCAGCAGCTTAGGTCGGGAGGTCTCCTACGAGCAGTACTTC. Its translation: CASSLGREVSYEQYF. The chain uses TRBV11-2 and TRBJ2-7, with 7 bases that match TRBD2. The CDR3 sequence is 15 residues long. With V trimmed by 1 base and J by 0 bases, 3 bases remained unmatched. Germline CDR1 and CDR2: SGHAT and FQNNGV.

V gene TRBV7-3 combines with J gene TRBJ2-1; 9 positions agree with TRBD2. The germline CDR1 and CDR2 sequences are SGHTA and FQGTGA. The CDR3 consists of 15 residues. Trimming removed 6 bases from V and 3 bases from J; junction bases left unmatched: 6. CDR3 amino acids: CASSRSGGNYNEQFF. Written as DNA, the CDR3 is TGTGCCAGCAGTCGAAGCGGGGGGAACTACAATGAGCAGTTCTTC.

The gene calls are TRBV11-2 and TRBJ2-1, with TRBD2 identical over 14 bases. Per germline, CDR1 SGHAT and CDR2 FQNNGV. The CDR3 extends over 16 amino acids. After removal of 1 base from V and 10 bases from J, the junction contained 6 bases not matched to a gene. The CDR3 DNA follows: TGTGCCAGCAGCTTAGTGACTAGCGGGAGGGCCGGGGAGCAGTTCTTC. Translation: CASSLVTSGRAGEQFF.

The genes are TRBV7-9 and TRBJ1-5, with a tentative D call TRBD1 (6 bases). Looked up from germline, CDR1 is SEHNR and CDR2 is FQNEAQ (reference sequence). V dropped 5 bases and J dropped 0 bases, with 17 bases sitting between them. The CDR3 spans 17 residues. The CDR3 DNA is TGTGCCAGCAGCCACCCCCGGACAGATAATAGCAATCAGCCCCAGCATTTT. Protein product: CASSHPRTDNSNQPQHF.

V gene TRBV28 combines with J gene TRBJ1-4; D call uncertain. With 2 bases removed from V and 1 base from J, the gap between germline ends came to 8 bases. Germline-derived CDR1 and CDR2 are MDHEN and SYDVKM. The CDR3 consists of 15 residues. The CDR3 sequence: CASSLGGKTNEKLFF. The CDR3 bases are TGTGCCAGCAGTTTAGGAGGGAAAACTAATGAAAAACTGTTTTTT.

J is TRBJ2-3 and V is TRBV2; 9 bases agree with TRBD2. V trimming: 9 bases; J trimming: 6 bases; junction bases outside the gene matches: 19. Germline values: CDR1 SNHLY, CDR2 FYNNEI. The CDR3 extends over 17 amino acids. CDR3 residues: CASGLTLASGMGDTQYF. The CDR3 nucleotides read TGTGCCAGTGGCTTAACATTGGCTAGCGGGATGGGGGATACGCAGTATTTT.

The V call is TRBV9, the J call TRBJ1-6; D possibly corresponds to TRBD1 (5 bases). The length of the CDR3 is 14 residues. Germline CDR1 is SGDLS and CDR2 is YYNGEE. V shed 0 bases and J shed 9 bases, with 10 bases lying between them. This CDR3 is CASSVEGLSSPLHF. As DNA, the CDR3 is TGTGCCAGCAGCGTAGAGGGGCTGAGTTCACCCCTCCACTTT.

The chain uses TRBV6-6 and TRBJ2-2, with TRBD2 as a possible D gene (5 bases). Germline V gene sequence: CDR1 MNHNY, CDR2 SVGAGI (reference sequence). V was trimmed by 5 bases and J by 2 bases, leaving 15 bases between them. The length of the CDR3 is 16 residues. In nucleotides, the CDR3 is TGTGCCAGCAGTCCCTCGGGGAGAGTAAACACCGGGGAGCTGTTTTTT. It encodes CASSPSGRVNTGELFF.

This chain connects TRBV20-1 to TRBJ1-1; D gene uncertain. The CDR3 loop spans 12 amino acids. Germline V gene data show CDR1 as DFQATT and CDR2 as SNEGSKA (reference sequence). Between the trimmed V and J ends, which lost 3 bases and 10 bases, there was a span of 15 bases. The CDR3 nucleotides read TGCAGTGCTAGTGGGCCTACGCCGGGAGCTTTCTTT. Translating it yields CSASGPTPGAFF.

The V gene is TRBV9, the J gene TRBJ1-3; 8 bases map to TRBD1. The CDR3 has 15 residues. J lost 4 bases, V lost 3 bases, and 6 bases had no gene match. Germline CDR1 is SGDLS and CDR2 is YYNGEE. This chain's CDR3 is CASSAQQGGGNTIYF. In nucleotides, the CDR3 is TGTGCCAGCAGCGCCCAACAGGGGGGCGGAAACACCATATATTTT.